A selection of T cell receptor beta chains follows, all from one sample in a study of blood T cell repertoires in COVID-19. The method was immunoSEQ multiplex PCR; TCRdb's version includes in-frame clones alone and lacks a portion of them. The repertoire has about 210,000 clones, 70% to 90% of them found once; the top ten carry around 13%. Input material: peripheral blood. The source of these receptors is a human donor in a cohort sampled during active COVID-19. Each CDR3 is given with its conserved first and last residue. The D gene is left open where the match is weak. The size entry is marked missing in some rows and otherwise reads once, few, many or a size class.

size: .
J: TRBJ1-3
D: .
V: TRBV5-4
DNA: TGTGCCAGCACCCCGGAGGCCGGAGTAGACACCATATATTTT
CDR3: CASTPEAGVDTIYF

size: .
J: TRBJ2-7
D: TRBD1
V: TRBV11-2
DNA: TGTGCCAGCAGCTCGGACAGGGGGCAGGGCGAGCAGTACTTC
CDR3: CASSSDRGQGEQYF

size: .
J: TRBJ2-7
D: .
V: TRBV15
DNA: TGTGCCACCAGCAACGGACACGCACAGTACTTC
CDR3: CATSNGHAQYF

size: .
J: TRBJ2-1
D: .
V: TRBV5-1
DNA: TGCGCCAGCAGCTTGGATGTGGAGGACAATGAGCAGTTCTTC
CDR3: CASSLDVEDNEQFF

size: .
J: TRBJ1-1
D: .
V: TRBV25-1
DNA: TGTGCCAGCAGTGAATATGACACTCAAAACACTGAAGCTTTCTTT
CDR3: CASSEYDTQNTEAFF

size: .
J: TRBJ1-1
D: .
V: TRBV3-1/TRBV3-2
DNA: TGTGCCAGCAGCGGGGGCCTGCTGAACACTGAAGCTTTCTTT
CDR3: CASSGGLLNTEAFF

size: .
J: TRBJ2-2
D: TRBD1
V: TRBV19
DNA: TGTGCCAGTAGTATAGTAGGGGGCGTGGGCACCGGGGAGCTGTTTTTT
CDR3: CASSIVGGVGTGELFF

size: .
J: TRBJ2-1
D: TRBD2
V: TRBV7-9
DNA: TGTGCCAGCAGCCAAGGTCCGGGACTAGCTTTCTTC
CDR3: CASSQGPGLAFF

size: .
J: TRBJ2-3
D: TRBD2
V: TRBV2
DNA: TGTGCCAGCAGTTTGAGCGGGGGGGTGATAGATACGCAGTATTTT
CDR3: CASSLSGGVIDTQYF

size: .
J: TRBJ1-4
D: .
V: TRBV9
DNA: TGTGCCAGCAGCTCCGGTGTGACTAATGAAAAACTGTTTTTT
CDR3: CASSSGVTNEKLFF

size: .
J: TRBJ1-2
D: TRBD1
V: TRBV10-3
DNA: TGTGCCATCAGCGCCTCCCAGGGGGGCTATGGCTACACCTTC
CDR3: CAISASQGGYGYTF

size: .
J: TRBJ1-1
D: .
V: TRBV27
DNA: TGTGCCAGCAGTTTGGACCCCGGGAGAACTGAAGCTTTCTTT
CDR3: CASSLDPGRTEAFF

size: .
J: TRBJ1-4
D: TRBD1
V: TRBV2
DNA: TGTGCCAGCAGTGAAGAGATTGACAGGGGTAGGGGCGAAAAACTGTTTTTT
CDR3: CASSEEIDRGRGEKLFF

size: .
J: TRBJ2-3
D: TRBD2
V: TRBV5-4
DNA: TGTGCCAGCAGAAGCGGGGGCGCTAGCACAGATACGCAGTATTTT
CDR3: CASRSGGASTDTQYF

size: .
J: TRBJ2-3
D: TRBD2
V: TRBV11-2
DNA: TGTGCCAGCACCGGACTGGGCGGGGGGGCCACAGATACGCAGTATTTT
CDR3: CASTGLGGGATDTQYF

size: .
J: TRBJ1-6
D: .
V: TRBV3-1/TRBV3-2
DNA: TGTGCCAGCAGCCAAGATAGGGGGAGGGATTCACCCCTCCACTTT
CDR3: CASSQDRGRDSPLHF

size: many
J: TRBJ1-5
D: .
V: TRBV20-1
DNA: TGCAAAGGACAGCGCAATCAGCCCCAGCATTTT
CDR3: CKGQRNQPQHF

size: .
J: TRBJ2-1
D: .
V: TRBV6-5
DNA: TGTGCCAGCAGAACATGGTTGGGTCGGGATGAGCAGTTCTTC
CDR3: CASRTWLGRDEQFF

size: .
J: TRBJ2-4
D: .
V: TRBV21-1
DNA: TGTGCCAGCAGCAAAGTAGGCCCCTCCGGACAGGGGGCTAGAAACATTCAGTACTTC
CDR3: CASSKVGPSGQGARNIQYF

size: once
J: TRBJ2-7
D: TRBD1
V: TRBV3-1/TRBV3-2
DNA: TGTGCCAGCAGCCCCGGGACAGGGGAACCCTACGAGCAGTACTTC
CDR3: CASSPGTGEPYEQYF

size: .
J: TRBJ1-2
D: TRBD1
V: TRBV13
DNA: TGTGCCAGCAGCCGGGACAGACTCTCACTCCGGGGCTACACCTTC
CDR3: CASSRDRLSLRGYTF

size: .
J: TRBJ2-2
D: TRBD1
V: TRBV5-1
DNA: TGCGCCAGCAGCCACGGACAGGGGGACACCGGGGAGCTGTTTTTT
CDR3: CASSHGQGDTGELFF

size: .
J: TRBJ1-5
D: .
V: TRBV11-2
DNA: TGTGCCAGCAGCTTAATAGGGAGAGGCCAGCCCCAGCATTTT
CDR3: CASSLIGRGQPQHF

size: .
J: TRBJ1-2
D: TRBD1
V: TRBV6-5
DNA: TGTGCCAGCACCCCGGGACAGGCCGCTAACTATGGCTACACCTTC
CDR3: CASTPGQAANYGYTF

size: .
J: TRBJ2-3
D: .
V: TRBV7-2
DNA: TGTGCCAGCCCTGGAGCCCCCAGTGGCACAGATACGCAGTATTTT
CDR3: CASPGAPSGTDTQYF

size: .
J: TRBJ1-1
D: TRBD1
V: TRBV11-1
DNA: TGTGCCAGCAGCCCGGGACAGGGGGGGATGAACACTGAAGCTTTCTTT
CDR3: CASSPGQGGMNTEAFF

size: few
J: TRBJ2-7
D: TRBD1
V: TRBV30
DNA: TGTGCCTGGAGTCAGGGGGCAGAACGCGAGCAGTACTTC
CDR3: CAWSQGAEREQYF

size: .
J: TRBJ1-2
D: .
V: TRBV5-1
DNA: TGCGCCAGCAGCTTGGAGGCGGGGTATGGCTACACCTTC
CDR3: CASSLEAGYGYTF

size: many
J: TRBJ1-5
D: .
V: TRBV24-1
DNA: TGTGCCACCAGTGACCCCTCTACGGACTCCAATCAGCCCCAGCATTTT
CDR3: CATSDPSTDSNQPQHF

size: .
J: TRBJ1-2
D: .
V: TRBV29-1
DNA: TGCAGCGTTGAGGAGGACGGGAACTATGGCTACACCTTC
CDR3: CSVEEDGNYGYTF

size: .
J: TRBJ2-2
D: TRBD1
V: TRBV7-2
DNA: TGTGCCAGCAGCCGGGGACAGGCGAACACCGGGGAGCTGTTTTTT
CDR3: CASSRGQANTGELFF